The 31 T cell receptor beta chains below were found in one sample sequenced in a study of graft-versus-host responses after intestinal transplantation. Intraepithelial lymphocytes and lamina propria lymphocytes were released through processing of graft tissue. Assay: immunoSEQ multiplex PCR; the TCRdb copy retains only in-frame clones and omits some. The sample holds roughly 4,100 clones; approximately 85% are singletons and the top ten take 4% to 5.5%. The source material was ileum tissue, sampled around 95 weeks after intestinal transplant. Source of these receptors: a human patient who received an intestinal transplant, so some T cells may come from the graft donor.

This rearrangement joins TRBV29-1 to TRBJ2-3, with 7 bases lining up with TRBD2. The V and J ends lost 6 bases and 2 bases, in that order; junction bases with no gene match: 2. There are 12 residues in the CDR3. Germline CDR1 SQVTM, CDR2 ANQGSEA. CDR3 loop: CSVRGDTDTQYF. CDR3 sequence (DNA): TGCAGCGTCCGGGGGGACACAGATACGCAGTATTTT.

V usage is TRBV18 and J usage is TRBJ1-1; a possible D gene is TRBD1 (5 bases). Germline-derived CDR1 and CDR2 are KGHSH and LQKENI. The length of the CDR3 is 15 residues. V was shortened by 5 bases and J by 11 bases, with 24 bases between the two germline ends. The CDR3 loop is CASSSNRDAGFGAFF. For the CDR3, the DNA is TGTGCCAGCTCATCAAACCGGGACGCTGGGTTTGGGGCTTTCTTT.

The chain couples TRBV7-9 to TRBJ2-5; D may be TRBD2 (5 bases). Germline loops: CDR1 SEHNR, CDR2 FQNEAQ (reference sequence). Trimming cost V 7 bases and J 2 bases, with 11 bases left between them. The CDR3 is 13 amino acids. Written as DNA, the CDR3 is TGTGCCAGCAAGGGTGGACTGCAAGAGACCCAGTACTTC. It codes for CASKGGLQETQYF.

The rearrangement joins TRBV27 to TRBJ2-7; 11 positions agree with TRBD2. The trim removed 6 bases at V and 4 bases at J, leaving 2 bases unmatched. CDR1 is MNHEY, CDR2 SMNVEV, per germline (reference sequence). There are 13 residues in the CDR3. The CDR3: CASRTSGNYEQYF. CDR3 DNA: TGTGCCAGCAGGACTAGCGGGAATTACGAGCAGTACTTC.

The V and J genes are TRBV7-2 and TRBJ1-2; D might be TRBD1 (6 bases). Germline-derived CDR1 and CDR2 are SGHTA and FQGNSA. Trimming cost V 5 bases and J 4 bases, with 17 bases left between them. This CDR3 contains 15 residues. The DNA of the CDR3 is TGTGCCAGCAGCCCGAACGGGGGCATCGTCTATGGCTACACCTTC. Encoded protein: CASSPNGGIVYGYTF.

The chain has TRBV6-1 and TRBJ1-6; D gene unclear. The V gene lost 7 bases and the J gene lost 14 bases, with 18 bases spanning the gap. Looked up from germline, CDR1 is MNHNS and CDR2 is SASEGT. CDR3 length: 13 residues. The chain's CDR3 is CASIPQRGKTLHF. The CDR3 nucleotides are TGTGCCAGCATACCCCAACGGGGTAAGACCCTCCACTTT.

Only a few counts were recorded for this clone. For the CDR3, the DNA is TGTGCCAGCAGCCAGGGGATTAACTATGGCTACACCTTC. It specifies CASSQGINYGYTF. The chain links TRBV16 to TRBJ1-2; D not certain. There are 13 residues in the CDR3. V lost 3 bases and J lost 1, with 6 bases in between. CDR1 KGHSY and CDR2 FQNENV come from the germline V gene.

CDR3 nucleotide sequence: TGTGCCAGCAGCAAAGTGGGCCGGGCAGCTAACTATGGCTACACCTTC. Translated, it gives CASSKVGRAANYGYTF. The chain recombines TRBV21-1 with TRBJ1-2. TRBV21-1 is a listed pseudogene. The CDR3 contains 16 residues.

The V call is TRBV11-2, the J call TRBJ1-5; TRBD1 aligns across 7 bases. Trimming at V came to 5 bases and at J to 3 bases, leaving 7 bases not matched to a gene. This CDR3 region has 15 residues. Germline CDR1 reads SGHAT; CDR2 reads FQNNGV. The CDR3 DNA is TGTGCCAGCAGCATTAATACAGGGGCCAATCAGCCCCAGCATTTT. This codes for CASSINTGANQPQHF.

J is TRBJ2-5 and V is TRBV9, with TRBD2 matching 10 bases. The junction had 5 bases not matched to a gene; V was cut back by 4 bases and J by 5 bases. The CDR3 sequence is 14 residues long. Germline CDR1 SGDLS, CDR2 YYNGEE. The CDR3 DNA follows: TGTGCCAGCAGCAAAGCGGGGGGGTCGGAGACCCAGTACTTC. The encoded protein is CASSKAGGSETQYF.

This chain connects TRBV9 to TRBJ1-2; D is unclear. V shed 3 bases and J shed 3 bases, with 9 bases lying between them. The CDR3 runs to 13 residues. Germline V lookup: CDR1 SGDLS, CDR2 YYNGEE. In nucleotides, the CDR3 is TGTGCCAGCAGCGGTCCTGCGGACTATGGCTACACCTTC. Amino acid sequence: CASSGPADYGYTF.

The rearrangement uses TRBV30 and TRBJ1-2; no reliable D call. From germline, CDR1 is GTSNPN and CDR2 SVGIG (reference sequence). The CDR3 is 12 residues long. Trimming left V 2 bases short and J 2 bases short, with 6 bases between. This CDR3 reads CAWSRQNYGYTF. For the CDR3, the DNA is TGTGCCTGGAGTCGGCAGAACTATGGCTACACCTTC.

The chain has TRBV5-1 and TRBJ1-2; the D is unclear. Per the germline V gene, CDR1 is SGHRS and CDR2 is YFSETQ. V gave up 0 bases and J gave up 12 bases, with 12 bases separating them. This CDR3 contains 12 residues. The CDR3 reads CASSLDGERNTF. In nucleotides, the CDR3 is TGCGCCAGCAGCTTGGACGGGGAGAGAAACACCTTC.

J is TRBJ2-1 and V is TRBV4-2; possibly TRBD2 for D (5 bases). The CDR3 length is 15 residues. V was shortened by 1 base and J by 2 bases, with 9 bases between the two germline ends. Per germline, CDR1 LGHNA and CDR2 YNFKEQ. The CDR3 region has the DNA TGTGCCAGCAGCCAAGGTATACTAGCCTACAATGAGCAGTTCTTC. It encodes CASSQGILAYNEQFF.

The CDR3 nucleotides read TGTGCCAGCAGCTTAGCTGGGTTAAATTCACCCCTCCACTTT. It codes for CASSLAGLNSPLHF. V gene TRBV7-6 combines with J gene TRBJ1-6; no definite D call. The CDR3 extends over 14 amino acids. Germline V gene data show CDR1 as SGHVS and CDR2 as FNYEAQ. V shed 0 bases and J shed 7 bases, with 7 bases lying between them.

The chain employs TRBV5-4 and TRBJ2-7; D may be TRBD2 (5 bases). The CDR3 runs to 16 residues. V was shortened by 5 bases and J by 7 bases, with 25 bases between the two germline ends. Looked up from germline, CDR1 is SGHNT and CDR2 is YYREEE (reference sequence). CDR3 sequence: CASRVIVDSTPWEQYF. CDR3 bases: TGTGCCAGCAGGGTGATTGTGGACTCGACCCCTTGGGAGCAGTACTTC.

The chain recombines TRBV19 with TRBJ1-1, with D hard to call. Trimming left V 2 bases short and J 3 bases short, with 10 bases between. The CDR3 is 14 amino acids. Germline CDR1 and CDR2: LNHDA and SQIVND (reference sequence). The CDR3 sequence is CASSIYGRDTEAFF. CDR3 bases: TGTGCCAGTAGTATATACGGCCGGGACACTGAAGCTTTCTTT.

This clone was observed a handful of times. The chain carries TRBV19 and TRBJ2-1; D unclear. The CDR3 has 13 amino acids. CDR1 and CDR2 from the germline V gene are LNHDA and SQIVND (reference sequence). V lost 4 bases, J lost 9 bases, and 13 bases lay in between. CDR3 protein: CASSTSTTAEQFF. CDR3 nucleotide sequence: TGTGCCAGTAGTACCAGTACTACGGCTGAGCAGTTCTTC.

The V and J genes are TRBV7-8 and TRBJ2-2; the D gene could be TRBD1 or TRBD2 (5 bases each). V was shortened by 0 bases and J by 3 bases, with 8 bases between the two germline ends. Germline CDR1 and CDR2: SGHVS and FQNEAQ. The CDR3 runs 15 residues. CDR3: CASSLAGVYTGELFF. The DNA for the CDR3 is TGTGCCAGCAGCTTAGCGGGGGTGTACACCGGGGAGCTGTTTTTT.

The table lists this clone with a count of one. The chain links TRBV5-1 to TRBJ1-4, with D perhaps matching TRBD1 (6 bases). V was shortened by 4 bases and J by 6 bases, with 19 bases between the two germline ends. The V gene's germline CDR1 is SGHRS and CDR2 YFSETQ. The CDR3 has 16 residues. The CDR3: CASSGQGSKGDEKLFF. DNA of the CDR3: TGCGCCAGCAGCGGTCAGGGGAGTAAAGGGGATGAAAAACTGTTTTTT.

This chain connects TRBV18 to TRBJ2-3; weak D call: TRBD1 (6 bases). Trimming removed 5 bases at V and 6 bases at J, with 15 bases between. The CDR3 loop spans 14 amino acids. Germline V lookup: CDR1 KGHSH, CDR2 LQKENI. This chain's CDR3 is CASSAGTTKDTQYF. The DNA for the CDR3 is TGTGCCAGCTCAGCCGGGACAACCAAGGATACGCAGTATTTT. Looking up the rest from reference TRBV18 and TRBJ2-3 gives the full variable domain: NAGVMQNPRHLVRRRGQEARLRCSPMKGHSHVYWYRQLPEEGLKFMVYLQKENIIDESGMPKERFSAEFPKEGPSILRIQQVVRGDSAAYFCASSAGTTKDTQYFGPGTRLTVL.

V gene TRBV9 combines with J gene TRBJ2-2; 9 bases are shared with TRBD2. Germline values: CDR1 SGDLS, CDR2 YYNGEE. The CDR3 is 16 residues long. V was clipped by 0 bases and J by 5 bases; unmatched bases: 5. CDR3 coding DNA: TGTGCCAGCAGCGTAGAAGCGGGGGGTAGGACCGGGGAGCTGTTTTTT. The encoded protein is CASSVEAGGRTGELFF.

V gene TRBV28 combines with J gene TRBJ1-2, with 8 bases lining up with TRBD1. The CDR3 is made up of 16 amino acids. Losses at the gene ends were 3 bases for V and 5 bases for J; bases not matched to a gene: 11. CDR1 is MDHEN and CDR2 is SYDVKM in the germline V gene. The CDR3 DNA is TGTGCCAGCAGTTTGTTCATGCGACAGGGGACGTATGGCTACACCTTC. Its protein is CASSLFMRQGTYGYTF.

The V gene is TRBV5-4, the J gene TRBJ1-2, with 7 bases fitting TRBD1. The CDR3 is 19 amino acids. J lost 2 bases, V lost 2 bases, and 18 bases had no gene match. Per germline, CDR1 SGHNT and CDR2 YYREEE (reference sequence). CDR3 region: CASSFLGMTTGAGNYGYTF. CDR3 nucleotide sequence: TGTGCCAGCAGCTTTCTTGGGATGACTACAGGGGCGGGCAACTATGGCTACACCTTC.

The V gene is TRBV7-8, the J gene TRBJ2-5, with TRBD1 matching 9 bases. The J call may be wrong; the DNA end is better matched by TRBJ2-7. Germline-derived CDR1 and CDR2 are SGHVS and FQNEAQ. This CDR3 spans 13 amino acids. The CDR3 spells CASSLGTGLEQYF. The CDR3 DNA sequence: TGTGCCAGCAGCCTCGGGACAGGGCTCGAGCAGTACTTC.

Concerning this clone: Other DNA sequences from this sample encode an identical CDR3 as well. J is TRBJ1-3 and V is TRBV7-9; D remains ambiguous. Germline CDR1 is SEHNR and CDR2 is FQNEAQ (reference sequence). The length of the CDR3 is 15 residues. The germline V and J ends were trimmed by 2 bases and 8 bases, with 16 bases remaining between them. The CDR3 here is CASSLRLGHIDTIYF. The DNA for the CDR3 is TGTGCCAGCAGCTTAAGATTGGGTCATATCGACACCATATATTTT.

The DNA of the CDR3 is TGTGCCAGCAGCCAAGATAAGAATAGCAATCAGCCCCAGCATTTT. Residues: CASSQDKNSNQPQHF. V is TRBV4-2 and J is TRBJ1-5, with D unclear. Germline loops: CDR1 LGHNA, CDR2 YNFKEQ. CDR3 length: 15 amino acids. V lost 0 bases to trimming and J lost 0 bases, with 6 bases between them.

The V gene is TRBV7-2, the J gene TRBJ1-2; 7 bases fit TRBD1. The V and J ends lost 5 bases and 6 bases, in that order; junction bases with no gene match: 6. The CDR3 is 13 amino acids. Germline CDR1 reads SGHTA; CDR2 reads FQGNSA. This CDR3 reads CASSPRGGDGYTF. CDR3 DNA: TGTGCCAGCAGCCCCAGGGGGGGGGATGGCTACACCTTC.

The chain joins TRBV5-1 to TRBJ1-2; D remains unclear. Deletions cut 7 bases from V and 0 bases from J, with 16 bases between. This CDR3 comprises 15 residues. In germline, CDR1 is SGHRS, CDR2 YFSETQ. This chain's CDR3 is CASRAREGPNYGYTF. The CDR3 coding sequence is TGCGCCAGCCGCGCGCGAGAGGGTCCTAACTATGGCTACACCTTC.

The chain is built from TRBV28 and TRBJ1-3; 7 nucleotides line up with TRBD1. CDR1 and CDR2 (germline): MDHEN, SYDVKM. Trimming removed 6 bases from V and 3 bases from J; junction bases left unmatched: 5. This CDR3 spans 14 amino acids. The CDR3 here is CASRSGQRGNTIYF. The CDR3 region has the DNA TGTGCCAGCAGATCGGGACAGCGTGGAAACACCATATATTTT.

This clone has just a few counts. This chain uses TRBV5-1 with TRBJ1-3; D is unresolved. V dropped 0 bases and J dropped 0 bases, with 4 bases sitting between them. This CDR3 contains 14 residues. Germline CDR1 SGHRS, CDR2 YFSETQ. CDR3 DNA: TGCGCCAGCAGCTTGGAAGGCTCTGGAAACACCATATATTTT. This sequence encodes CASSLEGSGNTIYF.